The 3 T cell receptor beta chains below all came from one sample that was sequenced in a study of Graves' ophthalmopathy and Graves' hyperthyroidism. Amplification of the TCR beta CDR3 regions used RNA transcripts (as template). HTBI primers served in a first-round RT-PCR, which a second-round multiplex PCR followed. TCRdb reanalysed the multiplex PCR reads using MiXCR and keeps one entry per CDR3 protein. Of 400,000 to 450,000 distinct CDR3 sequences listed, around a fifth were seen once; the top ten hold under 3.5%. Sequencing was carried out using peripheral blood. These receptors came from a woman aged 18-30 years with stable Graves' hyperthyroidism.

In its sample, this clonotype was seen many times. The rearrangement joins TRBV11-2 to TRBJ2-2, with TRBD2 matching 11 bases. The germline CDR1 and CDR2 sequences are SGHAT and FQNNGV. The CDR3 is 16 amino acids. Germline trimming cut 5 bases from V and 4 bases from J; bases unmatched to any gene: 6. CDR3 amino acids: CASSARGLAGTGELFF. Written as DNA, the CDR3 is TGTGCCAGCAGCGCGCGAGGACTAGCGGGCACCGGGGAGCTGTTTTTT.

This clonotype was observed at least ten times. The chain employs TRBV5-1 and TRBJ1-3, with D unresolved. V dropped 2 bases and J dropped 1 base, with 7 bases sitting between them. Germline-derived CDR1 and CDR2 are SGHRS and YFSETQ. The CDR3 extends over 14 amino acids. For the CDR3, the DNA is TGCGCCAGCAGCTTCTCACCATCTGGAAACACCATATATTTT. Its translation is CASSFSPSGNTIYF.

This clonotype was detected many times. The J gene is TRBJ1-2, the V gene TRBV7-9; D unclear. Deletions cut 4 bases from V and 2 bases from J, with 14 bases between. The CDR3 is made up of 15 amino acids. CDR1 is SEHNR, CDR2 FQNEAQ, per germline (reference sequence). CDR3 sequence reads: CASSYLRESNYGYTF. CDR3 sequence (DNA): TGTGCCAGCAGCTATCTGCGGGAATCAAACTATGGCTACACCTTC.